This T cell receptor beta chain was recovered during a study of blood T cell repertoires in COVID-19. This CDR3 contains 14 residues. Between the trimmed V and J ends, which lost 0 bases and 8 bases, there was a span of 11 bases. Germline V gene sequence: CDR1 SGHNT, CDR2 YYREEE (reference sequence). In the original processing: Estimation of nucleated cell counts relied on the amplification of reference gene primers. Only in-frame clones appear in the TCRdb table, and some are missing; sequencing was by immunoSEQ multiplex PCR. V and J calls and clone size are those listed in that table; D and trimming were worked out from the DNA. The table lists some 220,000 clones, roughly 85% of them singletons.

The specimen sequenced was peripheral blood. The sequence was collected from a woman younger than 30 who had recovered from COVID-19. The rearrangement joins TRBV5-4 to TRBJ2-2; D is ambiguous. CDR3 in DNA: TGTGCCAGCAGCTTGGTGGGCTCTACTGGGGAGCTGTTTTTT. This gives the protein CASSLVGSTGELFF.